The 16 T cell receptor beta chains listed next were all sequenced from one sample in a study of PD-L1 blockade in urothelial cancer. Described time point: pretreatment peripheral blood. The assay was immunoSEQ multiplex PCR, and TCRdb's table has in-frame clones only and misses some. The sample has about 50,000 clones, around 84% seen once. Sequenced here: PBMCs, sampled around atezolizumab (anti-PD-L1) treatment. The receptor set was obtained from a man aged 65 to 79 with urothelial cancer.

The V and J genes are TRBV18 and TRBJ2-1; 7 positions match TRBD2. The CDR3 loop spans 14 amino acids. Germline V lookup: CDR1 KGHSH, CDR2 LQKENI. J gave up 5 bases and V 5 bases, and 6 bases lay outside the gene matches. CDR3 in amino acids: CASSSRDYDNEQFF. DNA of the CDR3: TGTGCCAGCTCATCCCGGGACTACGACAATGAGCAGTTCTTC. The variable domain in full, with the rest retrieved from reference TRBV18 and TRBJ2-1, is NAGVMQNPRHLVRRRGQEARLRCSPMKGHSHVYWYRQLPEEGLKFMVYLQKENIIDESGMPKERFSAEFPKEGPSILRIQQVVRGDSAAYFCASSSRDYDNEQFFGPGTRLTVL.

This chain joins TRBV7-8 and TRBJ2-3, with TRBD2 matching over 9 bases. V shed 6 bases, J shed 0 bases, and the junction held 4 bases outside the gene matches. Germline V gives CDR1 SGHVS, CDR2 FQNEAQ. The length of the CDR3 is 15 residues. The CDR3 nucleotides read TGTGCCAGCAGTCTTAGCGGGAGTAGCACAGATACGCAGTATTTT. This encodes CASSLSGSSTDTQYF.

The V and J genes are TRBV11-3 and TRBJ2-5; weak D call: TRBD2 (6 bases). The CDR3 sequence is 14 residues long. Germline V gene sequence: CDR1 SGHNT, CDR2 YENEEA. The V and J ends lost 4 bases and 2 bases respectively, with 11 bases between them. The CDR3 nucleotides read TGTGCCAGCAGCTCCGGGGGTCCACAAGAGACCCAGTACTTC. This translates into CASSSGGPQETQYF. Together with reference TRBV11-3 and TRBJ2-5, the CDR3 gives the full variable domain: EAGVVQSPRYKIIEKKQPVAFWCNPISGHNTLYWYLQNLGQGPELLIRYENEEAVDDSQLPKDRFSAERLKGVDSTLKIQPAELGDSAVYLCASSSGGPQETQYFGPGTRLLVL.

The chain links TRBV7-8 to TRBJ1-4; D is undetermined. Trimming removed 3 bases from V and 0 bases from J, with 11 bases in between. Germline loops: CDR1 SGHVS, CDR2 FQNEAQ. The CDR3 has 16 amino acids. The CDR3 DNA follows: TGTGCCAGCAGCTTTAGGAGCGCTCCAACTAATGAAAAACTGTTTTTT. Its protein is CASSFRSAPTNEKLFF.

The V and J genes are TRBV7-9 and TRBJ2-7, with D maybe TRBD1 (6 bases). CDR3 length: 13 residues. The V and J ends lost 3 bases and 4 bases respectively, with 10 bases between them. Germline V gene data show CDR1 as SEHNR and CDR2 as FQNEAQ (reference sequence). For the CDR3, the DNA is TGTGCCAGCAGCTTTTTGGGGGCTTACGAGCAGTACTTC. Amino acids: CASSFLGAYEQYF.

V and J are TRBV7-9 and TRBJ2-4, with D possibly matching TRBD1 (6 bases). Trimming took 5 bases from V and 0 from J, leaving 11 bases between them. Germline V CDR1 and CDR2: SEHNR, FQNEAQ (reference sequence). The CDR3 consists of 15 residues. CDR3 bases: TGTGCCAGCAGCCTAAGGACAGCAGCCAAAAACATTCAGTACTTC. Translating it yields CASSLRTAAKNIQYF.

This chain connects TRBV6-4 to TRBJ1-2; a possible D gene is TRBD1 (6 bases). Trimming removed 2 bases from V and 7 bases from J, with 8 bases in between. This CDR3 is built from 12 residues. Germline V gives CDR1 MRHNA, CDR2 SNTAGT. The CDR3 protein is CASSDEGVGYTF. The CDR3 DNA reads TGTGCCAGCAGTGACGAGGGGGTTGGCTACACCTTC.

V gene TRBV11-2 combines with J gene TRBJ2-7; 8 positions agree with TRBD2. From germline, CDR1 is SGHAT and CDR2 FQNNGV. CDR3 size: 13 residues. J lost 4 bases, V lost 2 bases, and 1 base had no gene match. The CDR3: CASSLSGSYEQYF. The CDR3 bases are TGTGCCAGCAGCTTAAGCGGGAGTTACGAGCAGTACTTC.

A single count supports this clone. This rearrangement joins TRBV4-2 to TRBJ1-3, with a tentative D call TRBD1 (6 bases). The CDR3 has 15 residues. Trimming removed 2 bases from V and 2 bases from J, with 10 bases in between. Germline V gives CDR1 LGHNA, CDR2 YNFKEQ. The CDR3 protein is CASSQREGAGNTIYF. CDR3 DNA: TGTGCCAGCAGCCAAAGGGAGGGGGCTGGAAACACCATATATTTT.

The chain uses TRBV19 and TRBJ2-3; a weak D match, TRBD1 (6 bases). Trimming took off 4 bases at V and 3 bases at J, with 11 bases between the two ends. Germline CDR1 and CDR2: LNHDA and SQIVND (reference sequence). The CDR3 spans 14 residues. The CDR3 region is CASSKRQGTDTQYF. CDR3 bases: TGTGCCAGTAGTAAACGTCAGGGGACAGATACGCAGTATTTT.

This clone was counted only a few times. V usage is TRBV7-9 and J usage is TRBJ2-2; D possibly corresponds to TRBD2 (5 bases). The CDR3 is made up of 15 amino acids. Trimming stripped 5 bases from V and 4 bases from J, with 14 bases between. Germline loops: CDR1 SEHNR, CDR2 FQNEAQ (reference sequence). CDR3 residues: CASSPSLAGTGELFF. The CDR3 region has the DNA TGTGCCAGCAGCCCCAGCCTCGCGGGCACCGGGGAGCTGTTTTTT.

V and J are TRBV2 and TRBJ1-2, with D possibly matching TRBD1 (6 bases). Germline CDR1 SNHLY, CDR2 FYNNEI. Deletions cut 5 bases from V and 8 bases from J, with 12 bases between. The CDR3 extends over 12 amino acids. CDR3 region: CASSYRVEGYTF. The CDR3 DNA sequence: TGTGCCAGCAGTTACAGGGTAGAGGGCTACACCTTC.

The chain joins TRBV28 to TRBJ1-1; 8 bases align to TRBD1. The CDR3 loop spans 14 amino acids. Germline V lookup: CDR1 MDHEN, CDR2 SYDVKM. With 2 bases clipped from V and 5 bases from J, the junction kept 4 bases outside the gene matches. CDR3 in amino acids: CASSLQGAGTEAFF. DNA of the CDR3: TGTGCCAGCAGTTTACAGGGGGCAGGGACTGAAGCTTTCTTT. The full variable domain, with the rest looked up from reference TRBV28 and TRBJ1-1, is DVKVTQSSRYLVKRTGEKVFLECVQDMDHENMFWYRQDPGLGLRLIYFSYDVKMKEKGDIPEGYSVSREKKERFSLILESASTNQTSMYLCASSLQGAGTEAFFGQGTRLTVV.

The CDR3 coding sequence is TGTGCCGCAGACCGACAGGCCGAGGGCTATGGCTACACCTTC. It is translated as CAADRQAEGYGYTF. The chain carries TRBV30 and TRBJ1-2; D may be TRBD1 (6 bases). The CDR3 extends over 14 amino acids. Germline CDR1 reads GTSNPN; CDR2 reads SVGIG (reference sequence). Trimming left V 8 bases short and J 4 bases short, with 20 bases between.

The rearrangement uses TRBV9 and TRBJ2-1, with TRBD2 matching over 8 bases. The V segment lost 0 bases and the J segment 4 bases; nucleotides outside the gene matches: 3. This CDR3 has 15 amino acids. Germline V gene lookup returns CDR1 SGDLS and CDR2 YYNGEE. CDR3 sequence: CASSVVSGDYNEQFF. The CDR3 bases are TGTGCCAGCAGCGTAGTTAGCGGGGATTACAATGAGCAGTTCTTC.

Written as DNA, the CDR3 is TGTGCCAGCAGGGACAGGGGAGGCGACGAGCAGTACTTC. It translates to CASRDRGGDEQYF. The genes are TRBV6-6 and TRBJ2-7, with TRBD1 matching over 9 bases. J lost 5 bases, V lost 6 bases, and 5 bases had no gene match. The germline V gene encodes CDR1 MNHNY and CDR2 SVGAGI (reference sequence). This CDR3 has 13 amino acids.